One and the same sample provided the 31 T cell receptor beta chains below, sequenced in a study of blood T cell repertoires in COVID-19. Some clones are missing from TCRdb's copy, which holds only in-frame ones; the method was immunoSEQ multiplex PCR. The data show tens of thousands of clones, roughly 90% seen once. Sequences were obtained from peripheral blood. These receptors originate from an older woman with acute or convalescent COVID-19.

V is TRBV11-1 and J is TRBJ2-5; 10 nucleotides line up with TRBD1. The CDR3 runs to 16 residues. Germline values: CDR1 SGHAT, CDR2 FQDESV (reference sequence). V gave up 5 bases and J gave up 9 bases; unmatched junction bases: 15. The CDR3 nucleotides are TGTGCCAGCAGCACGCGGACAGGGGGAGTGCGGGCGGCCCAGTACTTC. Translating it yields CASSTRTGGVRAAQYF.

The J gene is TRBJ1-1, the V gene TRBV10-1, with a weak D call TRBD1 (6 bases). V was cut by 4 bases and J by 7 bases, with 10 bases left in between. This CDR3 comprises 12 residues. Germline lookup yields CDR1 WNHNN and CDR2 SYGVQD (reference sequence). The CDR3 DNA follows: TGCGCCAGCAGTGTCCTAGGGGGTGAAGCTTTCTTT. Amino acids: CASSVLGGEAFF.

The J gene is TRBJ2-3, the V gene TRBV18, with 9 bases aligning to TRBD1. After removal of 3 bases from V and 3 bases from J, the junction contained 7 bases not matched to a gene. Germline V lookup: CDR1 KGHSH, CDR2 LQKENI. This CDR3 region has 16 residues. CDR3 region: CASSPAGQGYTDTQYF. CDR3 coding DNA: TGTGCCAGCTCACCGGCAGGACAGGGGTATACAGATACGCAGTATTTT.

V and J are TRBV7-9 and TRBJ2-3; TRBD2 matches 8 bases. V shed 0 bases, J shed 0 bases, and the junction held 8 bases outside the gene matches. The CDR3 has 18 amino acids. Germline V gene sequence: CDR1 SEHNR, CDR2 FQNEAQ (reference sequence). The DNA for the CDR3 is TGTGCCAGCAGCTTAGCCCCCCTAAGCGGGGGCAGCACAGATACGCAGTATTTT. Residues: CASSLAPLSGGSTDTQYF.

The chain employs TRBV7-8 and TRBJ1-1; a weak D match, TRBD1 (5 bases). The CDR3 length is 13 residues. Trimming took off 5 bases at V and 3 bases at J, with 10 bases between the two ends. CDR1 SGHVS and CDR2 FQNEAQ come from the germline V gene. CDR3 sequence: CASSPPGDTEAFF. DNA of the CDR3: TGTGCCAGCAGCCCCCCGGGGGACACTGAAGCTTTCTTT.

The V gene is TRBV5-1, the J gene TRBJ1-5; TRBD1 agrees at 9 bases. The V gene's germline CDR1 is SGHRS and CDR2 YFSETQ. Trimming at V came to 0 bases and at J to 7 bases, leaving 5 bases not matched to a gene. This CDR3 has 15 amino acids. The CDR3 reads CASSLEGQGDQPQHF. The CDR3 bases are TGCGCCAGCAGCTTGGAGGGACAGGGTGACCAGCCCCAGCATTTT.

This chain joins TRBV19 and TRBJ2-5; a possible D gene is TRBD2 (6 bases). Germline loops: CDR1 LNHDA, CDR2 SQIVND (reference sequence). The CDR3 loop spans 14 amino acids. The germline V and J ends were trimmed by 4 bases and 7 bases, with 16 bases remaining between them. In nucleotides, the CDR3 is TGTGCCAGTAGTACAGGAGGGACGAGTGCGACCCAGTACTTC. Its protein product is CASSTGGTSATQYF.

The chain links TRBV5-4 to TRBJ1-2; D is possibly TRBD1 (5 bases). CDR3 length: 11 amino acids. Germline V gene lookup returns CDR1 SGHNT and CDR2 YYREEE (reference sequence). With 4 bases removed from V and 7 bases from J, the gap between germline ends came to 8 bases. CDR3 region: CASSRGGGYTF. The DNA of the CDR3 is TGTGCCAGCAGCCGGGGGGGTGGCTACACCTTC. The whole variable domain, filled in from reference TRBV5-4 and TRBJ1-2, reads ETGVTQSPTHLIKTRGQQVTLRCSSQSGHNTVSWYQQALGQGPQFIFQYYREEENGRGNFPPRFSGLQFPNYSSELNVNALELDDSALYLCASSRGGGYTFGSGTRLTVV.

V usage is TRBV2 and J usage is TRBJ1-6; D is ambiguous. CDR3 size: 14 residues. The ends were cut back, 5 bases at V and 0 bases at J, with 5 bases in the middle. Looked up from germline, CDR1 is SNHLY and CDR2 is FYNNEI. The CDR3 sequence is CASSTSSYNSPLHF. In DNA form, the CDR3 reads TGTGCCAGCAGTACAAGCTCCTATAATTCACCCCTCCACTTT.

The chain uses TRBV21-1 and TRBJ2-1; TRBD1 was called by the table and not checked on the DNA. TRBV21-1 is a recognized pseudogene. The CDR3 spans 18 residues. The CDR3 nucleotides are TGTGCCAGCAGCAAACAAAGGATGGCACAGATCTTGAACAATGAGCAGTTCTTC. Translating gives CASSKQRMAQILNNEQFF.

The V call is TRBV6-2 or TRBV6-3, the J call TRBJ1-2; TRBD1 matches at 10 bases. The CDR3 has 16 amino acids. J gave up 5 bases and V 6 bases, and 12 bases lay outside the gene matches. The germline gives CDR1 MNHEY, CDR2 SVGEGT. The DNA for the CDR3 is TGTGCCAGCAGCCCATTTGGACAGGGGGAGGAATATGGCTACACCTTC. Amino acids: CASSPFGQGEEYGYTF.

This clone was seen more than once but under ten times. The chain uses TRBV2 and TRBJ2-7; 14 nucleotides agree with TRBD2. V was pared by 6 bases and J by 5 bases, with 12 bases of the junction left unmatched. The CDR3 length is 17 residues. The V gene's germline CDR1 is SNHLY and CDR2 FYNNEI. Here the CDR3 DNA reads TGTGCCAGCAGAGCTCTCGGACTAGCGGGAGGTCTGAACGAGCAGTACGTC. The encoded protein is CASRALGLAGGLNEQYV.

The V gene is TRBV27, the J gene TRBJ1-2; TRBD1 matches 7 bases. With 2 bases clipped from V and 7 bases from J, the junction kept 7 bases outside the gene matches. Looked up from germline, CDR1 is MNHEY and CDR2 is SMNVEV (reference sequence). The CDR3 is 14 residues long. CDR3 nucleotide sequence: TGTGCCAGCAGTTTAAACGAGGGGGCGGGTGGCTACACCTTC. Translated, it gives CASSLNEGAGGYTF.

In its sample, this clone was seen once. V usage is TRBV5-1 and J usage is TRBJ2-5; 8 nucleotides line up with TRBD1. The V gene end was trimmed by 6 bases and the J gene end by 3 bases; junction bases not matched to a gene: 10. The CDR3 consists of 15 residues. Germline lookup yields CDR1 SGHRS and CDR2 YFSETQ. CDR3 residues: CASTLQGAQEETQYF. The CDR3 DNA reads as TGCGCCAGCACCCTCCAGGGGGCGCAGGAAGAGACCCAGTACTTC.

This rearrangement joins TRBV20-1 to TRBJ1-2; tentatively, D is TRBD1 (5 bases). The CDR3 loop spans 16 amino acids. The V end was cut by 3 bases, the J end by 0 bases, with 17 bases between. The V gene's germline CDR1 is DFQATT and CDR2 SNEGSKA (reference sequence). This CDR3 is CSASGQERQPNYGYTF. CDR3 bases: TGCAGTGCTAGTGGTCAGGAACGACAGCCTAACTATGGCTACACCTTC.

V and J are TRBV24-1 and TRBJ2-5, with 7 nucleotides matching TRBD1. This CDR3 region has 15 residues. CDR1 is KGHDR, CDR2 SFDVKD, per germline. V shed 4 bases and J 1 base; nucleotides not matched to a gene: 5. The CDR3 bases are TGTGCCACCAGTGAACCGGGACAGATCCAAGAGACCCAGTACTTC. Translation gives CATSEPGQIQETQYF.

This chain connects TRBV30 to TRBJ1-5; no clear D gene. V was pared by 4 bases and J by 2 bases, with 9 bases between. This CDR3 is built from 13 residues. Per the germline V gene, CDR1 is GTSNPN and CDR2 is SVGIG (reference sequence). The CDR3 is CAWKGGGNQPQHF. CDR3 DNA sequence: TGTGCCTGGAAAGGAGGCGGCAATCAGCCCCAGCATTTT.

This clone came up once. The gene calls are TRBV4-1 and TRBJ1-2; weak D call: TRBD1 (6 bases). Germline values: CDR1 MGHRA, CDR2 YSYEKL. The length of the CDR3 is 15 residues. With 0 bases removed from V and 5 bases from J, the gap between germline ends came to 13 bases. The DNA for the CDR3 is TGCGCCAGCAGCCAAGAAGAGGCACAGGGATATGGCTACACCTTC. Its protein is CASSQEEAQGYGYTF.

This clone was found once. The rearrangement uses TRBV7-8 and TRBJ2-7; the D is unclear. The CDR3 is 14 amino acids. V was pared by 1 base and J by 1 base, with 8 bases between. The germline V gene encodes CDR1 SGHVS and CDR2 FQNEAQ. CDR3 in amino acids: CASSLEDNSYEQYV. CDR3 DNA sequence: TGTGCCAGCAGCTTAGAAGACAATTCCTACGAGCAGTACGTC.

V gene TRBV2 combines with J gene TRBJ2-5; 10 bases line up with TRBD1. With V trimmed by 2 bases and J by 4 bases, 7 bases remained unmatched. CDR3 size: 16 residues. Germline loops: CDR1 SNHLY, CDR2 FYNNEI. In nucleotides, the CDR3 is TGTGCCAGCAGTGAAAGGACAGGGGGGCGGAGAGAGACCCAGTACTTC. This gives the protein CASSERTGGRRETQYF.

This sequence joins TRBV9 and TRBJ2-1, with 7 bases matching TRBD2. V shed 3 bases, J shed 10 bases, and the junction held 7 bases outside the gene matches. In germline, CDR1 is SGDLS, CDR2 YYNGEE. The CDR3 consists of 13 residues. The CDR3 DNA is TGTGCCAGCAGCGAGGGTACTAGCGCGGAGCAGTTCTTC. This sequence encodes CASSEGTSAEQFF.

For the CDR3, the DNA is TGTGCCAGCAGTGGGACTAGCGGGAGGTTTTTCTCCTACGAGCAGTACGTC. Translation: CASSGTSGRFFSYEQYV. The chain carries TRBV6-1 and TRBJ2-7, with 14 bases that match TRBD2. Unmatched junction bases numbered 5, after V lost 4 bases and J lost 0 bases. CDR1 and CDR2 (germline): MNHNS, SASEGT. This CDR3 has 17 residues.

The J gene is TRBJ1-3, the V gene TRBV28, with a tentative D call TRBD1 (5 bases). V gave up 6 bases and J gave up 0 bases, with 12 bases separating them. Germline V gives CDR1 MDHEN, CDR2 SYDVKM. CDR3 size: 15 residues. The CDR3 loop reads CASRRADTSGNTIYF. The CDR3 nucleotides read TGTGCCAGCAGACGGGCGGACACCTCTGGAAACACCATATATTTT.

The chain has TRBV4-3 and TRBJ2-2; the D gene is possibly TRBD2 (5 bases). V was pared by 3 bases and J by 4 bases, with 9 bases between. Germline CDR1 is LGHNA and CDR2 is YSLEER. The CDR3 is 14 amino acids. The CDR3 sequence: CASSHVRGTGELFF. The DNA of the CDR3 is TGCGCCAGCAGCCACGTTCGGGGCACCGGGGAGCTGTTTTTT.

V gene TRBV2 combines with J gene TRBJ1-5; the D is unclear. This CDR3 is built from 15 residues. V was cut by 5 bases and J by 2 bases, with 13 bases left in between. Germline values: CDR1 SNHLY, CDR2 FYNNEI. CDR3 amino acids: CASSPFGMGNQPQHF. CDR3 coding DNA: TGTGCCAGCAGTCCATTCGGGATGGGCAATCAGCCCCAGCATTTT.

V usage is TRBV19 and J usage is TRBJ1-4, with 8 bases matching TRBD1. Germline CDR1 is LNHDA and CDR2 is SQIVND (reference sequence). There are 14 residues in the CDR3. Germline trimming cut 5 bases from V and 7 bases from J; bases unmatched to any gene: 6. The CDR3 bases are TGTGCCAGTAGTGCGGACAGGGAGCGTGAAAAACTGTTTTTT. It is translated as CASSADREREKLFF.

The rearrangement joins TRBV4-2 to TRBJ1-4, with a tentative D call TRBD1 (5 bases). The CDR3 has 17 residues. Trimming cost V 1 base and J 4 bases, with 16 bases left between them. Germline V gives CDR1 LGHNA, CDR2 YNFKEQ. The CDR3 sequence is CASSQVGGAGINEKLFF. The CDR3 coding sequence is TGTGCCAGCAGCCAAGTAGGTGGGGCGGGAATTAATGAAAAACTGTTTTTT.

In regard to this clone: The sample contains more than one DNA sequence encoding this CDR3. CDR3 protein: CASSQGNRGSGANVLTF. For the CDR3, the DNA is TGTGCCAGCAGCCAAGGTAACAGGGGATCTGGGGCCAACGTCCTGACTTTC. This chain joins TRBV3-1 (or the pseudogene TRBV3-2) and TRBJ2-6; 7 nucleotides agree with TRBD1. Germline CDR1 LGHDT, CDR2 YNNKEL (reference sequence). This CDR3 has 17 residues. The J segment lost 1 base and the V segment lost 1 base, leaving 4 bases of the junction unmatched.

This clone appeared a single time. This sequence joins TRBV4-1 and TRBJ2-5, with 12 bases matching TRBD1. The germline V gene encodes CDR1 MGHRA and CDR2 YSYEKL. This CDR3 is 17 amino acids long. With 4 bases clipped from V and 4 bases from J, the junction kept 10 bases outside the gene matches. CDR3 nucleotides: TGCGCCAGCAGCCCGGGGACAGGGGGCGATCGGAGAGAGACCCAGTACTTC. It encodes CASSPGTGGDRRETQYF.

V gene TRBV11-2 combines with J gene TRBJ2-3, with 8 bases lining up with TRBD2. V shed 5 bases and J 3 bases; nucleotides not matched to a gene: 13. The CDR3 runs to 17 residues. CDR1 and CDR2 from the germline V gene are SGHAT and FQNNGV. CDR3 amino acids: CASSLSPGSGRTDTQYF. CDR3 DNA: TGTGCCAGCAGCCTATCCCCGGGCAGCGGGAGAACAGATACGCAGTATTTT. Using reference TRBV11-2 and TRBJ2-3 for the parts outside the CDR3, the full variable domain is EAGVAQSPRYKIIEKRQSVAFWCNPISGHATLYWYQQILGQGPKLLIQFQNNGVVDDSQLPKDRFSAERLKGVDSTLKIQPAKLEDSAVYLCASSLSPGSGRTDTQYFGPGTRLTVL.

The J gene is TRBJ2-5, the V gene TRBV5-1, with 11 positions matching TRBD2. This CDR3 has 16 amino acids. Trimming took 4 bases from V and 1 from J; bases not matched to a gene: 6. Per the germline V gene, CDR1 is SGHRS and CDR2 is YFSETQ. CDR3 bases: TGCGCCAGCAGCCTTAGGACTAGCGGGTTCCAAGAGACCCAGTACTTC. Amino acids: CASSLRTSGFQETQYF.